This paragraph covers one T cell receptor (beta chain) sequence. In the study's own analysis: Reference gene primer amplification yielded estimated nucleated cell counts. Some clones are missing from TCRdb's copy, which holds only in-frame ones; the method was immunoSEQ multiplex PCR. The V and J calls and clone size come from that table; D and trimming were worked out from the DNA. Of a few hundred thousand clones in the sample, 85% were seen once. The data originate from a study of blood T cell repertoires in COVID-19. The overall study: The United States, Italy and Spain were the sources of the acute and convalescent COVID-19 samples. Sample material is recorded as cDNA or gDNA derived from T cells, B-cell-depleted T cells, or PBMCs.

Germline V gene sequence: CDR1 LNHDA, CDR2 SQIVND (reference sequence). V trimming: 3 bases; J trimming: 7 bases; junction bases outside the gene matches: 4. The CDR3 is 14 amino acids. The sample consisted of peripheral blood. The chain is built from TRBV19 and TRBJ2-1, with 9 bases aligning to TRBD2. The clonotype originates from a woman between 18 and 30 years old with acute or convalescent COVID-19. The CDR3 region has the DNA TGTGCCAGTAGTATGTGGAGCGGGGGGAATGAGCAGTTCTTC. It specifies CASSMWSGGNEQFF.